These 18 T cell receptor beta chains came from one sample sequenced in a study of shared clonotypes between healthy human individuals. Assay: immunoSEQ multiplex PCR; the TCRdb copy retains only in-frame clones and omits some. The sample yields millions of clones, roughly 92% seen once. Sample: naive CD4+ T cells sorted from blood. Documented subset: CD45RA+ positively selected. These receptors were taken from a man younger than 30 in good health.

The CDR3 sequence: CASSLRTSGQYF. For the CDR3, the DNA is TGTGCCAGCAGCTTAAGGACTAGCGGGCAGTACTTC. The chain couples TRBV7-2 to TRBJ2-7, with TRBD2 matching over 10 bases. In germline, CDR1 is SGHTA, CDR2 FQGNSA. With 2 bases clipped from V and 9 bases from J, the junction kept 1 base outside the gene matches. The CDR3 totals 12 residues.

The rearrangement links TRBV11-2 to TRBJ2-7; 14 positions agree with TRBD2. J gave up 6 bases and V 4 bases, and 2 bases lay outside the gene matches. This CDR3 is 14 amino acids long. The germline V gene has CDR1 SGHAT and CDR2 FQNNGV. CDR3 nucleotide sequence: TGTGCCAGCAGCTCGGGACTAGCGGGAGTCGAGCAGTACTTC. Translating it yields CASSSGLAGVEQYF.

Regarding this clone: The sample holds other DNA sequences that translate to the same CDR3. The chain employs TRBV6-5 and TRBJ1-2; 8 bases are shared with TRBD1. This CDR3 spans 15 amino acids. Germline CDR1 reads MNHEY; CDR2 reads SVGAGI. V shed 0 bases, J shed 0 bases, and the junction held 0 bases outside the gene matches. The CDR3, as DNA: TGTGCCAGCAGTTACTCCAGGGGGCCTAACTATGGCTACACCTTC. This encodes CASSYSRGPNYGYTF.

The V gene is TRBV5-1, the J gene TRBJ2-2, with a tentative D call TRBD1 (6 bases). Germline CDR1 and CDR2: SGHRS and YFSETQ. This CDR3 spans 16 amino acids. The V and J ends lost 2 bases and 2 bases respectively, with 13 bases between them. The CDR3 DNA sequence: TGCGCCAGCAGCTTCGCAGGGGCGATTAACACCGGGGAGCTGTTTTTT. Protein: CASSFAGAINTGELFF. Using reference TRBV5-1 and TRBJ2-2 for the parts outside the CDR3, the full variable domain is KAGVTQTPRYLIKTRGQQVTLSCSPISGHRSVSWYQQTPGQGLQFLFEYFSETQRNKGNFPGRFSGRQFSNSRSEMNVSTLELGDSALYLCASSFAGAINTGELFFGEGSRLTVL.

A remark on this clone: This same CDR3 is encoded by further DNA sequences in the sample. The chain couples TRBV6-5 to TRBJ1-1; D may be TRBD1 (5 bases). V dropped 2 bases and J dropped 3 bases, with 7 bases sitting between them. In germline, CDR1 is MNHEY, CDR2 SVGAGI. CDR3 size: 13 residues. The CDR3 loop is CASSYQGHTEAFF. In DNA, the CDR3 is TGTGCCAGCAGTTACCAGGGTCACACTGAAGCTTTCTTT.

This clone was detected once. The V call is TRBV11-2, the J call TRBJ2-5; 11 bases map to TRBD1. With 1 base clipped from V and 4 bases from J, the junction kept 8 bases outside the gene matches. Germline-derived CDR1 and CDR2 are SGHAT and FQNNGV. This CDR3 contains 17 residues. The CDR3 loop is CASSLGSPGTGGETQYF. CDR3 coding DNA: TGTGCCAGCAGCTTAGGGTCCCCCGGGACAGGGGGAGAGACCCAGTACTTC.

The rearrangement links TRBV18 to TRBJ2-5; D not resolved. Germline loops: CDR1 KGHSH, CDR2 LQKENI. The ends were cut back, 6 bases at V and 1 base at J, with 9 bases in the middle. The CDR3 has 13 amino acids. The CDR3 DNA sequence: TGTGCCAGCTCTCTGATGAGCCAAGAGACCCAGTACTTC. It codes for CASSLMSQETQYF. The complete variable domain, with remaining parts taken from reference TRBV18 and TRBJ2-5, reads NAGVMQNPRHLVRRRGQEARLRCSPMKGHSHVYWYRQLPEEGLKFMVYLQKENIIDESGMPKERFSAEFPKEGPSILRIQQVVRGDSAAYFCASSLMSQETQYFGPGTRLLVL.

Regarding this clone: Additional DNA sequences in this sample encode the identical CDR3. The chain links TRBV14 to TRBJ1-1; D not certain. The germline V and J ends were trimmed by 4 bases and 2 bases, with 11 bases remaining between them. Germline CDR1 reads SGHDN; CDR2 reads FVKESK. The CDR3 is 14 residues long. CDR3 nucleotides: TGTGCCAGCAGCCGAAGGGCCTTTAACACTGAAGCTTTCTTT. It translates to CASSRRAFNTEAFF.

For this clone: This sample includes further DNA sequences coding for the same CDR3. J is TRBJ1-1 and V is TRBV6-5; possible D gene TRBD1, 6 bases. CDR1 is MNHEY and CDR2 is SVGAGI in the germline V gene. V was clipped by 9 bases and J by 1 base, with 12 bases between them. The CDR3 totals 13 residues. CDR3 nucleotides: TGTGCCAGTCTCAGGGGTGGGAACACTGAAGCTTTCTTT. It codes for CASLRGGNTEAFF.

This clone was observed a handful of times. The chain couples TRBV15 to TRBJ2-7, with D tentatively TRBD2 (6 bases). CDR1 LNHNV and CDR2 YYDKDF come from the germline V gene (reference sequence). The CDR3 totals 14 residues. V was trimmed by 0 bases and J by 1 base, leaving 7 bases between them. The CDR3 loop is CATSREGRSYEQYF. The CDR3 DNA reads TGTGCCACCAGCAGAGAAGGGAGGTCCTACGAGCAGTACTTC.

V gene TRBV10-1 combines with J gene TRBJ2-5; maybe TRBD2 (6 bases). The CDR3 extends over 14 amino acids. Trimming removed 6 bases at V and 5 bases at J, with 16 bases between. Germline assignment: CDR1 WNHNN and CDR2 SYGVQD (reference sequence). CDR3 sequence: CASSSQAGGETQYF. In DNA, the CDR3 is TGCGCCAGCAGCAGCCAGGCCGGAGGGGAGACCCAGTACTTC.

The rearrangement joins TRBV10-1 to TRBJ2-2; tentatively, D is TRBD2 (5 bases). CDR3 length equals 14 residues. Trimming shortened V by 4 bases and J by 6 bases, and 12 bases separated the two germline ends. Germline CDR1 is WNHNN and CDR2 is SYGVQD (reference sequence). The CDR3 region is CASSVQVGAGELFF. The DNA for the CDR3 is TGCGCCAGCAGTGTGCAGGTCGGGGCCGGGGAGCTGTTTTTT.

The CDR3 loop is CASSSGQGTQYF. The DNA for the CDR3 is TGCGCCAGCAGCTCCGGACAGGGGACGCAGTATTTT. The V call is TRBV5-1, the J call TRBJ2-3; 9 bases map to TRBD1. The CDR3 has 12 amino acids. The germline V gene has CDR1 SGHRS and CDR2 YFSETQ. Unmatched junction bases numbered 2, after V lost 3 bases and J lost 9 bases.

The rearrangement uses TRBV5-1 and TRBJ1-3; tentatively, D is TRBD1 (5 bases). CDR3 length: 15 residues. The V and J ends lost 2 bases and 4 bases respectively, with 13 bases between them. Germline CDR1 reads SGHRS; CDR2 reads YFSETQ. This chain's CDR3 is CASSFEGSRGNTIYF. Written as DNA, the CDR3 is TGCGCCAGCAGCTTTGAGGGGTCGAGAGGAAACACCATATATTTT.

The genes are TRBV29-1 and TRBJ2-7; D is uncertain. There are 12 residues in the CDR3. The V end lost 4 bases, the J end lost 2 bases, and 9 bases lay between the germline ends. From germline, CDR1 is SQVTM and CDR2 ANQGSEA. In DNA, the CDR3 is TGCAGCGTTGCCGACACCGCCTACGAGCAGTACTTC. Translated, it gives CSVADTAYEQYF.

The J gene is TRBJ1-5, the V gene TRBV7-2; 7 bases align to TRBD1. CDR1 is SGHTA, CDR2 FQGNSA, per germline. Trimming at V came to 2 bases and at J to 4 bases, leaving 5 bases not matched to a gene. The CDR3 loop spans 15 amino acids. The CDR3 sequence is CASSLSQGTNQPQHF. The CDR3 coding sequence is TGTGCCAGCAGCTTATCACAGGGGACAAATCAGCCCCAGCATTTT.

On this clone: An end of the junction differs from the germline gene, which may be a read error. This chain uses TRBV7-3 with TRBJ1-2; D not resolved. CDR1 is SGHTA, CDR2 FQGTGA, per germline. The length of the CDR3 is 12 residues. The CDR3 DNA sequence: TGTGCCAGCAGCTCACGCGGCGTCGCCCCGATATTC. It translates to CASSSRGVAPIF.

A word on this clone: The sample holds other DNA sequences that translate to the same CDR3. The V call is TRBV12-5, the J call TRBJ2-5; unclear D gene. From germline, CDR1 is LGHNT and CDR2 FRNRAP. The germline V and J ends were trimmed by 1 base and 2 bases, with 5 bases remaining between them. CDR3 length: 13 amino acids. DNA of the CDR3: TGTGCTAGTGGTTTGGGGAATCAAGAGACCCAGTACTTC. Protein: CASGLGNQETQYF.